One and the same sample provided the 6 T cell receptor beta chains below, sequenced in a study of blood T cell repertoires in COVID-19. TCRdb's copy holds only in-frame clones and misses some; the assay was immunoSEQ multiplex PCR. The profile shows under 130,000 clones, around nine tenths of them singletons. Sequencing used peripheral blood. The receptors come from a human donor in a cohort sampled during active COVID-19.

This rearrangement joins TRBV7-9 to TRBJ1-4; unclear D gene. Germline V gives CDR1 SEHNR, CDR2 FQNEAQ (reference sequence). The CDR3 is made up of 14 amino acids. Trimming pared 4 bases from V and 5 bases from J, leaving 11 bases between. CDR3 region: CASSSDRLNEKLFF. CDR3 coding DNA: TGTGCCAGCAGCTCGGACCGACTAAATGAAAAACTGTTTTTT.

This clone appeared a few times. The V call is TRBV6-5, the J call TRBJ1-2; D is perhaps TRBD1 (6 bases). This CDR3 region has 13 residues. The V end was cut by 7 bases, the J end by 6 bases, with 15 bases between. The germline CDR1 and CDR2 sequences are MNHEY and SVGAGI. CDR3 DNA sequence: TGTGCCAGCATACAGGGCCTTGCCCATGGCTACACCTTC. It codes for CASIQGLAHGYTF.

This clone was observed a single time. The chain recombines TRBV7-2 with TRBJ2-1, with D possibly being TRBD2 (6 bases). Germline assignment: CDR1 SGHTA and CDR2 FQGNSA. The CDR3 loop spans 15 amino acids. Deletions cut 1 base from V and 3 bases from J, with 10 bases between. CDR3 coding DNA: TGTGCCAGCAGCTTAGAGGCTAGCGTCTACAATGAGCAGTTCTTC. As protein: CASSLEASVYNEQFF.

This chain connects TRBV5-1 to TRBJ2-2; 7 bases are a match to TRBD1. After removal of 7 bases from V and 1 base from J, the junction contained 7 bases not matched to a gene. The germline V gene has CDR1 SGHRS and CDR2 YFSETQ. This CDR3 has 15 residues. DNA for the CDR3: TGCGCCAGCCGATACCGGACAGGGAACACCGGGGAGCTGTTTTTT. Translated, it gives CASRYRTGNTGELFF.

V usage is TRBV2 and J usage is TRBJ2-7; 8 bases agree with TRBD1. J lost 6 bases, V lost 6 bases, and 7 bases had no gene match. The CDR3 loop spans 13 amino acids. CDR1 and CDR2 from the germline V gene are SNHLY and FYNNEI. CDR3 region: CASRGQGNAEQYF. The CDR3 bases are TGTGCCAGCAGAGGACAGGGAAACGCCGAGCAGTACTTC.

Here the CDR3 DNA reads TGTGCCTGGAGGGCGACAGGTACCTTAGCCAAAAACATTCAGTACTTC. Its protein is CAWRATGTLAKNIQYF. This sequence joins TRBV30 and TRBJ2-4; TRBD1 might be the D (6 bases). V lost 3 bases and J 0 bases, leaving 15 bases between the germline ends. The CDR3 extends over 16 amino acids. Germline V lookup: CDR1 GTSNPN, CDR2 SVGIG (reference sequence).